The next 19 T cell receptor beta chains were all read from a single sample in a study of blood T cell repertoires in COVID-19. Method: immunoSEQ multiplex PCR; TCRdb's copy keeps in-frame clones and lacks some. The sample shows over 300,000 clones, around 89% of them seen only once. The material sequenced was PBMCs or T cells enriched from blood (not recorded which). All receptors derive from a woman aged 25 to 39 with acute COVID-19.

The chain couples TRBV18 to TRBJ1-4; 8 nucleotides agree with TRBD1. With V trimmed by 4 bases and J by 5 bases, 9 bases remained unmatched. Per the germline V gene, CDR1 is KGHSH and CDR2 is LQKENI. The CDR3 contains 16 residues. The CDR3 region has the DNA TGTGCCAGCTCACAGGGACAGGCAGGGGAGAATGAAAAACTGTTTTTT. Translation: CASSQGQAGENEKLFF.

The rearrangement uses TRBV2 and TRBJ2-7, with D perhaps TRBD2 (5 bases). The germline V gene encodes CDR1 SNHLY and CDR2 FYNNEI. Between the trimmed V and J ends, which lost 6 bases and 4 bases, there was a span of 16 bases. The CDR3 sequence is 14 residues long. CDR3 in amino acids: CASRLRTDTYEQYF. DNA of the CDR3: TGTGCCAGCAGGCTGCGGACTGACACTTACGAGCAGTACTTC.

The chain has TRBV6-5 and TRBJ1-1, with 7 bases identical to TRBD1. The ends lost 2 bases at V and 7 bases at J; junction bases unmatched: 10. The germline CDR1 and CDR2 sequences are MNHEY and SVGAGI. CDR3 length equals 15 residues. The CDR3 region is CASSYEPGTANEAFF. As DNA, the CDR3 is TGTGCCAGCAGTTACGAACCTGGGACAGCCAATGAAGCTTTCTTT.

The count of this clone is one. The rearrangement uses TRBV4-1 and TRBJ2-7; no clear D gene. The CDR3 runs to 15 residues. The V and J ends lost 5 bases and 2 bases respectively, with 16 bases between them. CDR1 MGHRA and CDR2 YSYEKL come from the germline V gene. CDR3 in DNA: TGCGCCAGCAGCACCGGCGCTAGTCGCCCCTACGAGCAGTACTTC. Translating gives CASSTGASRPYEQYF.

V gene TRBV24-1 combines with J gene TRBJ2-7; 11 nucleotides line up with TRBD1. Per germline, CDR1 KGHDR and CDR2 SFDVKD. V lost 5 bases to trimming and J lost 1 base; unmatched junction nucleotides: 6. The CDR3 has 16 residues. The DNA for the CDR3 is TGTGCCACCAGTGCGGTTGGGACAGGGGGGTCCTACGAGCAGTACTTC. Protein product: CATSAVGTGGSYEQYF.

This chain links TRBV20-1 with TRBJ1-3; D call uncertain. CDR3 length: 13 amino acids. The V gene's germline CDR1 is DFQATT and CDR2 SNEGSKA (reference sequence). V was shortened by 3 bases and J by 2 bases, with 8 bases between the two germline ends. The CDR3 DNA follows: TGCAGTGCTAGTGGAGGGACTGGAAACACCATATATTTT. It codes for CSASGGTGNTIYF.

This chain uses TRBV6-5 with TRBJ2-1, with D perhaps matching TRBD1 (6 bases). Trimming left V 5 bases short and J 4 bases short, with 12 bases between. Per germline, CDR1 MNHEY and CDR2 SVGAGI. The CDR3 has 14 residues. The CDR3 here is CASSRRQVYNEQFF. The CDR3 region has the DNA TGTGCCAGCAGTCGTCGACAGGTTTACAATGAGCAGTTCTTC.

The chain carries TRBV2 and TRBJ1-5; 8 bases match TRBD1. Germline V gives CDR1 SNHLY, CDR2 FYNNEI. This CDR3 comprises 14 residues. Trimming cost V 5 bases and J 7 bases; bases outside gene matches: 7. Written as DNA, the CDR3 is TGTGCCAGCAGTCCGGACAGGGTGAGGCAGCCCCAGCATTTT. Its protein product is CASSPDRVRQPQHF. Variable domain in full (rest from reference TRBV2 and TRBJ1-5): EPEVTQTPSHQVTQMGQEVILRCVPISNHLYFYWYRQILGQKVEFLVSFYNNEISEKSEIFDDQFSVERPDGSNFTLKIRSTKLEDSAMYFCASSPDRVRQPQHFGDGTRLSIL.

The CDR3 sequence: CASSLGQGWDEQYF. CDR3 DNA sequence: TGTGCCAGCAGCTTAGGACAGGGGTGGGACGAGCAGTACTTC. V is TRBV7-2 and J is TRBJ2-7, with 8 nucleotides matching TRBD1. Germline CDR1 reads SGHTA; CDR2 reads FQGNSA. The CDR3 totals 14 residues. V lost 1 base, J lost 5 bases, and 4 bases stayed unmatched.

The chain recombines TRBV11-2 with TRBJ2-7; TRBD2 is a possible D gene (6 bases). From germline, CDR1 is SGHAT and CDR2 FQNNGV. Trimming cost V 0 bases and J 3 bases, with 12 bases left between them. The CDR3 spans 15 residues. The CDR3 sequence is CASSLEVGGLYEQYF. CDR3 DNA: TGTGCCAGCAGCTTAGAAGTAGGAGGGCTCTACGAGCAGTACTTC.

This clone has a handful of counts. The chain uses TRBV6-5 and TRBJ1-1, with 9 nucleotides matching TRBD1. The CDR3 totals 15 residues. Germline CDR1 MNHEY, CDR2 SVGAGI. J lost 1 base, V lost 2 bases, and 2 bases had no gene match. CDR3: CASSYGDRENTEAFF. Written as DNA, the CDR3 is TGTGCCAGCAGTTACGGGGACAGGGAGAACACTGAAGCTTTCTTT.

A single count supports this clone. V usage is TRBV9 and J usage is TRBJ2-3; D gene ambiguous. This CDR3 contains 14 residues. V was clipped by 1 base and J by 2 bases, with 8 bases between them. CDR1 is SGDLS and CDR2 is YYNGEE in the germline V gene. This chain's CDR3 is CASSVSALTDTQYF. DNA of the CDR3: TGTGCCAGCAGCGTAAGCGCGCTCACAGATACGCAGTATTTT.

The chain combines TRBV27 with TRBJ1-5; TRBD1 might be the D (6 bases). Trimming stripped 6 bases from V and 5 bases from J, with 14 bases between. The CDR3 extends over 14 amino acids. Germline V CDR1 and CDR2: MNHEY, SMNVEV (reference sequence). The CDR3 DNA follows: TGTGCCAGCAGCCTTACAGGGCCCGATCAGCCCCAGCATTTT. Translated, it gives CASSLTGPDQPQHF.

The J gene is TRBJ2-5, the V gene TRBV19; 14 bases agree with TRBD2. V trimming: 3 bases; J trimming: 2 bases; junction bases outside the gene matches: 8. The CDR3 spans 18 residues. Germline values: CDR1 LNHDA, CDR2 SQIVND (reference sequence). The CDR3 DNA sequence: TGTGCCAGTAGTATCGGACTAGCGGGGGGCCTACAACAAGAGACCCAGTACTTC. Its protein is CASSIGLAGGLQQETQYF.

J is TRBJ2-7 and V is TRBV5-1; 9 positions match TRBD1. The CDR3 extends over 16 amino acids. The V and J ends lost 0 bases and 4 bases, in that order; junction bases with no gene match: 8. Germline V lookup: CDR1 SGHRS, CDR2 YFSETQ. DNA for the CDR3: TGCGCCAGCAGCTTGGAGGCGGGACAGGGAATTTACGAGCAGTACTTC. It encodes CASSLEAGQGIYEQYF.

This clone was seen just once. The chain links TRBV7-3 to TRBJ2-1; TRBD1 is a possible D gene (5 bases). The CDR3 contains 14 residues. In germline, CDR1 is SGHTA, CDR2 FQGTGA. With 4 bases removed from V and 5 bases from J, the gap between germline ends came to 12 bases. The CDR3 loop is CASSSTGHNNEQFF. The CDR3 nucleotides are TGTGCCAGCAGCTCTACCGGACACAACAATGAGCAGTTCTTC.

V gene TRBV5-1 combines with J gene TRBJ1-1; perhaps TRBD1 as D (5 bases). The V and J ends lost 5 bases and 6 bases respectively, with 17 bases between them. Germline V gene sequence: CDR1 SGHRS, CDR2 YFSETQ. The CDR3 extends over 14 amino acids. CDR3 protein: CASSPSPVGAEAFF. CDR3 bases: TGCGCCAGCAGTCCAAGCCCAGTAGGGGCTGAAGCTTTCTTT.

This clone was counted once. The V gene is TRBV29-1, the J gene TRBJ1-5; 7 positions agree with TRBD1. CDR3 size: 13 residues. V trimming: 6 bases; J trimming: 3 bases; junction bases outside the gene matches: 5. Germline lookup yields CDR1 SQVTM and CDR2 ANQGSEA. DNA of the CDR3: TGCAGCGTCCAGGGACAGTTCAATCAGCCCCAGCATTTT. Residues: CSVQGQFNQPQHF.

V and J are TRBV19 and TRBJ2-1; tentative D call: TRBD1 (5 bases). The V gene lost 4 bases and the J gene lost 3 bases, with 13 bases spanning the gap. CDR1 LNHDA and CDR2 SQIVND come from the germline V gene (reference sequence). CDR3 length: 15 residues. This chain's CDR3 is CASSTDMANYNEQFF. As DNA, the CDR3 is TGTGCCAGTAGTACGGACATGGCCAACTACAATGAGCAGTTCTTC.